This T cell receptor (beta chain) appears in the sequencing data of a study of T cell repertoires in cytomegalovirus infection. Looking at the study overall: Through public TCR beta signatures, both CMV infection and matching HLA type were indicated. Study observations and caveats: CMV-specific TCR beta clonotypes restricted by HLA-C dominated the ex vivo response. Cumulative frequency (of public TCR beta family members) identified carriers of CMV plus the relevant HLA.

TCRdb reanalysed the reads using MiXCR and keeps one entry per CDR3 protein. The table records fewer than 300,000 distinct CDR3 sequences, more than 20% of them present only once. This clonotype turned up a few times. Its specificity is unknown. This CDR3 is built from 14 residues. The V gene's germline CDR1 is SGHRS and CDR2 YFSETQ. V lost 4 bases to trimming and J lost 4 bases; unmatched junction nucleotides: 3. This sequence originates from a human donor in good health (CMV status not recorded). Some clones in this sample may be carry-over from other donors' samples. Sample: PBMCs. The V and J genes are TRBV5-1 and TRBJ1-1; TRBD1 agrees at 11 bases. The CDR3 here is CASSTGTGGTEAFF. Written as DNA, the CDR3 is TGCGCCAGCAGCACCGGGACAGGGGGCACTGAAGCTTTCTTT.